This T cell receptor (beta chain) was recovered during a study of T cells in women clearing cervical HPV infection. V lost 7 bases to trimming and J lost 2 bases; unmatched junction nucleotides: 6. There are 14 residues in the CDR3. Germline CDR1 is LNHDA and CDR2 is SQIVND (reference sequence). Points on this clone: Its antigen is currently unknown. Read sequence stops 3 residues before the CDR3 end, and the germline J gene provides the missing end.

This table comes from immunoSEQ multiplex PCR, and its TCRdb copy is limited to in-frame clones, with some not included. This sample lists around 39,000 clones; its ten largest clones have 1.7%. The study's findings and limits: TRBV6-7 relative abundance averaged roughly 0.099% in cases and 0.16% in controls.

This clonotype was obtained from a woman between 18 and 75 years old with a cervical HPV16 infection that either progressed to CIN3+ or cleared (not recorded which). The sequencing sample was made of blood buffy coat. The chain uses TRBV19 and TRBJ2-7; 9 nucleotides match TRBD1. The sequenced part of the CDR3 DNA is TGTGCCAGTAATCCGGGACAGGGTACCTACGAG. Its protein is CASNPGQGTYE. The full-length CDR3 reads as CASNPGQGTYEQYF.